This is a list of T cell receptor beta chains from one sample in a study of T cell responses to AZD1222 COVID-19 vaccine. Produced via immunoSEQ multiplex PCR; TCRdb's table is partial and in-frame only. The table lists tens of thousands of clones, about 89% of them singletons. Material: peripheral blood, obtained 28 days after the second AZD1222 dose. The receptors derive from an adult who received the AZD1222 COVID-19 vaccine. Both conserved end residues are part of each CDR3.

j_gene,v_gene,CDR3aa
TRBJ2-3,TRBV19,CASSATGTSSTDTQYF
TRBJ2-5,TRBV11-2,CASSFTGEETQYF
TRBJ1-2,TRBV2,CASRKEGWTGDLYTF
TRBJ1-2,TRBV28,CASSSTVEVYGYTF
TRBJ2-5,TRBV7-3,CASSSQGGVETQYF
TRBJ2-7,TRBV15,CATSRDDYEQYF
TRBJ1-6,TRBV7-6,CASRERTGGFSPLHF
TRBJ2-2,TRBV9,CASSAGGRLNTGELFF
TRBJ2-7,TRBV28,CASMSTGRSYEQYF
TRBJ1-2,TRBV19,CASSINPQSHGYTF
TRBJ1-1,TRBV2,CASSEDIGPGARAFF
TRBJ2-3,TRBV5-4,CASSPGGSEGTTDTQYF
TRBJ1-6,TRBV10-3,CAISVGQGRSPLHF
TRBJ1-5,TRBV10-3,CAISAGQGGNQPQHF
TRBJ1-2,TRBV14,CASSRTEYGYTF
TRBJ1-2,TRBV18,CASSPQGYYGYTF
TRBJ2-1,TRBV4-2,CASALGSSEQFF
TRBJ2-7,TRBV10-3,CAIGTGQYEQYF
TRBJ2-1,TRBV10-3,CAIMGGYISSNNEQFF
TRBJ1-1,TRBV7-9,CASTKGKSMNTEAFF
TRBJ2-2,TRBV24-1,CATSDLGLANTGELFF
TRBJ1-1,TRBV18,CASSPGRDEAFF
TRBJ2-5,TRBV11-3,CASSSGTGVGETQYF
TRBJ1-2,TRBV25-1,CASNDRGGDGYTF
TRBJ2-1,TRBV7-3,CASSPHKSSYNEQFF
TRBJ2-1,TRBV9,CASSVEGGRPYNEQFF
TRBJ1-3,TRBV7-6,CASSLGQGLSGNTIYF
TRBJ2-7,TRBV11-2,CASSLGLDTYEQYF
TRBJ1-4,TRBV10-2,CASSLTFEKLFF
TRBJ1-5,TRBV12-3/TRBV12-4,CASSLSFGPQHF
TRBJ1-5,TRBV7-9,CASGGQGEDSNQPQHF
TRBJ2-5,TRBV10-3,CAINQGGGETQYF
TRBJ2-5,TRBV9,CASSVDRGTQYF
TRBJ1-3,TRBV13,CASEGAGNTIYF
TRBJ1-4,TRBV6-1,CASSERRTTNEKLFF
TRBJ2-7,TRBV15,CATSSRDLLPYEQYF
TRBJ2-2,TRBV13,CASSPYLAGGSGELFF
TRBJ1-2,TRBV2,CASSPNNYGYTF
TRBJ2-5,TRBV7-8,CASSAGELGETQYF
TRBJ1-3,TRBV2,CASSEGQVHSGNTIYF
TRBJ2-5,TRBV11-2,CASSFSGEETQYF
TRBJ2-7,TRBV7-9,CASSPGVAGPYEQYF
TRBJ1-2,TRBV9,CASSPTPEGSGYTF
TRBJ2-5,TRBV10-1,CASSPSGPAGSETQYF
TRBJ1-1,TRBV5-1,CASRERGDMNTEAFF
TRBJ1-4,TRBV5-4,CASSPGQGGEKLFF
TRBJ1-6,TRBV21-1,CASSTPGGYNSPLHF
TRBJ2-7,TRBV11-3,CASSFMTDPPRHEQYF
TRBJ1-4,TRBV20-1,CSASGGDTNEKLFF